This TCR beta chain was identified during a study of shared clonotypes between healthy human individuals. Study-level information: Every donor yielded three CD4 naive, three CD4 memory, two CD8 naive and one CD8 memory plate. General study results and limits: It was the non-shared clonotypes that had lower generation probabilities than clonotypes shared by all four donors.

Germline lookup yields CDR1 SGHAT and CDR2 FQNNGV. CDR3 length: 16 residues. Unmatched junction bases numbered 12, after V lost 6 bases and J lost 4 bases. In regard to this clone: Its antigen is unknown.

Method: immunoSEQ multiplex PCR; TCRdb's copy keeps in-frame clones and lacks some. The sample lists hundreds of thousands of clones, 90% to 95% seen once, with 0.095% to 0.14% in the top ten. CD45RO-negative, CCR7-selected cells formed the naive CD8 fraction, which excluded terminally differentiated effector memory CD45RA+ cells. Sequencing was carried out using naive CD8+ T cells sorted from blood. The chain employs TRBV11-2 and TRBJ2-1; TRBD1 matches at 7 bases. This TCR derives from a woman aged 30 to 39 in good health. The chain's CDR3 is CASRKLTGDRYNEQFF. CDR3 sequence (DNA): TGTGCCAGCAGAAAACTTACAGGGGATAGGTACAATGAGCAGTTCTTC.